The 19 T cell receptor beta chains listed next were all sequenced from one sample in a study of CD8 T cells in Susac syndrome. With random hexamers, 0.5 to 1 ug RNA was reverse transcribed. A single record per CDR3 protein comes from TCRdb applying MiXCR to the immunoSEQ multiplex PCR reads. The sample yields 130,000 or so distinct CDR3 sequences, approximately 90% seen once. The sample taken for sequencing was CD8+ T cells from PBMCs. The receptors were gathered from a human donor with multiple sclerosis.

CDR3 protein: CASSVERGYNEQFF. The CDR3 DNA reads as TGTGCCAGCAGCGTGGAGCGGGGTTACAATGAGCAGTTCTTC. The chain employs TRBV9 and TRBJ2-1; TRBD2 aligns across 7 bases. Germline CDR1 is SGDLS and CDR2 is YYNGEE. The CDR3 extends over 14 amino acids. The V and J ends lost 2 bases and 4 bases, in that order; junction bases with no gene match: 3. The full variable domain, in which reference TRBV9 and TRBJ2-1 provide the parts outside the CDR3, is DSGVTQTPKHLITATGQRVTLRCSPRSGDLSVYWYQQSLDQGLQFLIQYYNGEERAKGNILERFSAQQFPDLHSELNLSSLELGDSALYFCASSVERGYNEQFFGPGTRLTVL.

V and J are TRBV19 and TRBJ2-6, with D hard to call. The germline CDR1 and CDR2 sequences are LNHDA and SQIVND (reference sequence). This CDR3 contains 15 residues. V was cut by 2 bases and J by 3 bases, with 8 bases left in between. As DNA, the CDR3 is TGTGCCAGTAGTATAACAGCACATGGGGCCAACGTCCTGACTTTC. This sequence encodes CASSITAHGANVLTF.

DNA for the CDR3: TGTGCCAGTAGTACAACAGGGGGGTACGAGCAGTACTTC. Its translation is CASSTTGGYEQYF. The V and J genes are TRBV19 and TRBJ2-7; TRBD1 agrees at 8 bases. V lost 4 bases and J lost 4; bases outside the gene matches: 3. The CDR3 has 13 amino acids. Looked up from germline, CDR1 is LNHDA and CDR2 is SQIVND (reference sequence).

This chain joins TRBV29-1 and TRBJ2-2; a possible D gene is TRBD1 (5 bases). Trimming stripped 7 bases from V and 5 bases from J, with 11 bases between. Germline loops: CDR1 SQVTM, CDR2 ANQGSEA. This CDR3 comprises 12 residues. The CDR3 nucleotides are TGCAGCGCCCCGACAGTTACCGGGGAGCTGTTTTTT. It yields the protein CSAPTVTGELFF.

V is TRBV3-1 and J is TRBJ2-7; 8 bases line up with TRBD1. V trimming: 1 base; J trimming: 5 bases; junction bases outside the gene matches: 4. The CDR3 length is 14 residues. Germline V gene data show CDR1 as LGHDT and CDR2 as YNNKEL (reference sequence). CDR3 sequence: CASSQVQGAHEQYF. The CDR3 DNA is TGTGCCAGCAGCCAAGTCCAGGGGGCCCACGAGCAGTACTTC.

V gene TRBV19 combines with J gene TRBJ1-5; D perhaps matches TRBD1 (6 bases). Per germline, CDR1 LNHDA and CDR2 SQIVND (reference sequence). V shed 5 bases and J shed 3 bases, with 14 bases lying between them. CDR3 length: 15 amino acids. DNA for the CDR3: TGTGCCAGTAGTCCCTCCGGGGGGCCCAATCAGCCCCAGCATTTT. This translates into CASSPSGGPNQPQHF. Full variable domain (rest looked up from reference TRBV19 and TRBJ1-5): DGGITQSPKYLFRKEGQNVTLSCEQNLNHDAMYWYRQDPGQGLRLIYYSQIVNDFQKGDIAEGYSVSREKKESFPLTVTSAQKNPTAFYLCASSPSGGPNQPQHFGDGTRLSIL.

V usage is TRBV12-3 or TRBV12-4 and J usage is TRBJ2-1; 7 nucleotides match TRBD2. The trim removed 4 bases at V and 5 bases at J, leaving 5 bases unmatched. CDR3 size: 14 residues. This CDR3 reads CASSSAGVDNEQFF. In DNA form, the CDR3 reads TGTGCCAGCAGTTCTGCGGGAGTTGACAATGAGCAGTTCTTC.

The chain recombines TRBV3-1 with TRBJ2-3; 7 bases are a match to TRBD2. The germline V gene has CDR1 LGHDT and CDR2 YNNKEL (reference sequence). After removal of 4 bases from V and 4 bases from J, the junction contained 2 bases not matched to a gene. This CDR3 spans 13 amino acids. This CDR3 reads CASSRGGADTQYF. CDR3 coding DNA: TGTGCCAGCAGCCGGGGGGGGGCAGATACGCAGTATTTT.

The chain is built from TRBV4-3 and TRBJ2-1; 14 positions agree with TRBD2. The J segment lost 0 bases and the V segment lost 3 bases, leaving 1 base of the junction unmatched. The germline V gene has CDR1 LGHNA and CDR2 YSLEER. This CDR3 has 17 residues. The CDR3 nucleotides are TGCGCCAGCAGCCAGACTAGCGGGAGGGGCTCCTACAATGAGCAGTTCTTC. Its protein is CASSQTSGRGSYNEQFF.

The J gene is TRBJ2-7, the V gene TRBV20-1, with D possibly called TRBD1 or TRBD2 (5 bases each). Trimming took 1 base from V and 2 from J, leaving 18 bases between them. The germline V gene encodes CDR1 DFQATT and CDR2 SNEGSKA (reference sequence). The CDR3 extends over 16 amino acids. CDR3 nucleotides: TGCAGTGCTAGAGCTACCCCACTAGGGGAGACCTACGAGCAGTACTTC. This gives the protein CSARATPLGETYEQYF.

This chain joins TRBV3-1 and TRBJ2-5; TRBD2 aligns across 14 bases. Trimming removed 4 bases from V and 5 bases from J; junction bases left unmatched: 18. From germline, CDR1 is LGHDT and CDR2 YNNKEL (reference sequence). The CDR3 is 20 amino acids. In DNA, the CDR3 is TGTGCCAGCAGCCTGAGTACTACCGGGACTAGCGGGAGAGTAAGGGAGACCCAGTACTTC. Translation: CASSLSTTGTSGRVRETQYF.

This clonotype was found once. The chain is built from TRBV27 and TRBJ2-7, with D tentatively TRBD1 or TRBD2 (5 bases each). The CDR3 consists of 13 residues. In germline, CDR1 is MNHEY, CDR2 SMNVEV (reference sequence). Deletions cut 7 bases from V and 0 bases from J, with 10 bases between. The CDR3 spells CASTRDRSYEQYF. CDR3 in DNA: TGTGCCAGCACTCGGGACCGCTCCTACGAGCAGTACTTC.

The chain combines TRBV6-5 with TRBJ1-4; tentatively, D is TRBD1 (5 bases). V was trimmed by 5 bases and J by 2 bases, leaving 12 bases between them. Per the germline V gene, CDR1 is MNHEY and CDR2 is SVGAGI. The CDR3 length is 15 residues. CDR3 sequence: CASSPLWGTNEKLFF. The CDR3 DNA is TGTGCCAGCAGTCCCCTATGGGGGACTAATGAAAAACTGTTTTTT.

This chain connects TRBV6-2 or TRBV6-3 to TRBJ2-1, with 7 positions matching TRBD2. Germline V lookup: CDR1 MNHEY, CDR2 SVGEGT. Losses at the gene ends were 8 bases for V and 6 bases for J; bases not matched to a gene: 10. CDR3 size: 14 residues. Written as DNA, the CDR3 is TGTGCCAGCCTTGGACTAGTGGCGGGCAATGAGCAGTTCTTC. Protein: CASLGLVAGNEQFF.

The gene calls are TRBV7-9 and TRBJ2-2, with unresolved D. The CDR3 has 13 amino acids. Trimming left V 1 base short and J 7 bases short, with 7 bases between. Germline CDR1 and CDR2: SEHNR and FQNEAQ (reference sequence). The CDR3 protein is CASSLGVVGELFF. The CDR3 DNA follows: TGTGCCAGCAGCTTAGGGGTCGTCGGGGAGCTGTTTTTT.

The CDR3 DNA reads TGTGCCAGTAGACCGGCCCCCATCAATGAGCAGTTCTTC. This sequence encodes CASRPAPINEQFF. The V call is TRBV19, the J call TRBJ2-1; D gene uncertain. Germline V CDR1 and CDR2: LNHDA, SQIVND (reference sequence). The CDR3 runs to 13 residues. Trimming left V 6 bases short and J 6 bases short, with 12 bases between.

The V gene is TRBV4-3, the J gene TRBJ1-5, with TRBD1 as a possible D gene (5 bases). The V and J ends lost 0 bases and 1 base respectively, with 13 bases between them. The CDR3 length is 17 residues. CDR1 is LGHNA and CDR2 is YSLEER in the germline V gene. The CDR3 coding sequence is TGCGCCAGCAGCCAAGACGGGACGGGGGGAAGCAATCAGCCCCAGCATTTT. Translating gives CASSQDGTGGSNQPQHF.

This chain connects TRBV19 to TRBJ2-7, with 7 bases identical to TRBD2. From germline, CDR1 is LNHDA and CDR2 SQIVND (reference sequence). The CDR3 spans 13 residues. The trim removed 8 bases at V and 2 bases at J, leaving 6 bases unmatched. CDR3 sequence (DNA): TGTGCCAGTGGTTGGGGAGGGGCCTACGAGCAGTACTTC. It yields the protein CASGWGGAYEQYF.

The J gene is TRBJ1-2, the V gene TRBV27, with no clear D. Between the trimmed V and J ends, which lost 2 bases and 1 base, there was a span of 8 bases. CDR3 length: 14 amino acids. Germline-derived CDR1 and CDR2 are MNHEY and SMNVEV (reference sequence). The CDR3 spells CASSLNPDNYGYTF. In DNA, the CDR3 is TGTGCCAGCAGTTTAAACCCAGATAACTATGGCTACACCTTC.